This TCR beta chain came from a study of blood T cell repertoires in COVID-19. The V and J ends lost 5 bases and 1 base respectively, with 15 bases between them. Germline V lookup: CDR1 LNHDA, CDR2 SQIVND (reference sequence). This CDR3 region has 16 residues. Authors' processing steps: For nucleated cells, counts were estimated from reference gene primer amplification. Data came from immunoSEQ multiplex PCR; TCRdb stores just in-frame clones and leaves some out. V, J and clone size derive from that table, while D and trimming were established from the DNA sequence. Here the sample spans under 150,000 clones, over 70% being singletons.

The TCR comes from a man in his fifties or sixties with active COVID-19. This chain connects TRBV19 to TRBJ1-5; tentative D call: TRBD1 (5 bases). Sequences were obtained from peripheral blood. CDR3 loop: CASSAHRSGSNQPQHF. The CDR3 DNA is TGTGCCAGTAGTGCGCACAGGTCTGGGAGCAATCAGCCCCAGCATTTT. Supplemented by reference TRBV19 and TRBJ1-5, the full variable domain reads DGGITQSPKYLFRKEGQNVTLSCEQNLNHDAMYWYRQDPGQGLRLIYYSQIVNDFQKGDIAEGYSVSREKKESFPLTVTSAQKNPTAFYLCASSAHRSGSNQPQHFGDGTRLSIL.